This TCR beta chain was captured in a study of cytomegalovirus exposure and HLA in healthy donors (dated 2017 in TCRdb). With regard to the full study: In an earlier analysis of some 550 of the donors, approximately 260 Gb of sequence data and 100 million or so unique TCR beta sequences from about 179 million T cells were reported. An early release that covered about 600 HLA-typed donors contained about 300 gigabases of sequencing data and around 80 million unique TCR sequences. Of the roughly 430 genotyped donors, approximately 80% fell in the genetic ancestry cluster associated with self-reported Caucasian donors. The aim of the study was to test whether cataloging public T cell receptors could identify signatures of past pathogen exposure. The T cell repertoires of several hundred subjects were profiled by immunosequencing and related to cytomegalovirus serostatus. In addition to the first cohort of 650 to 750 subjects, a separate validation cohort of approximately 130 different subjects was used. The study combined high-throughput TCR immunosequencing, statistical association of individual TCRs with disease status, and machine learning to predict cytomegalovirus infection status. In a later analysis, previously published TCR beta repertoires from more than 500 donors were re-analyzed and high-resolution HLA genotyping was added so that TCR occurrence patterns could be studied. In the later analysis, no new phenotypic data were used to find candidate immune exposures; instead, reliance was placed on TCR beta sequences and their occurrence across donors. To decide whether each TCR beta V gene segment behaved as functional or pseudogenic, an earlier analysis of fewer than 750 of the donors relied on high-throughput TCR beta sequencing. Donor age, sex, ethnicity and CMV serostatus were collected together with the repertoire data. A later genetic analysis took genome-wide SNP genotypes for about 55% of the roughly 700 donors and used that subset as a discovery cohort. All discovery cohort repertoires had been generated using a single sequencing platform. Both class I and class II loci were covered by HLA typing, at four-digit resolution. The number of typed donors differed by locus: about 620-640 for A, B, C, DRB1 and DQB1; 500 to 550 for DQA1; approximately 600 for DPA1; and some 470 for DPB1. Five DR-DQ haplotypes were treated as single units for association and clustering because of strong linkage in the cohort. Among some 410 genotyped donors of the cohort, an average of about 220,000 unique TCR beta nucleotide sequences was sequenced per donor, of which approximately 18% were non-productive.

The cohort consisted of 670 or so healthy bone marrow donors. At the time of sampling, every cohort member was nominally healthy, though immune exposures that went unrecorded were likely present. The donor tested CMV seropositive and was one of the 289 seropositive cohort members. A peripheral blood sample was collected from each donor, and TCR beta sequencing was performed on peripheral blood mononuclear cells. Genomic DNA extraction from the blood cell samples was performed with the Qiagen DNeasy Blood Extraction Kit. Overall results and qualifications from the work: The cohort was sequenced for TCR beta chains only, and without alpha or paired-chain data the features that could be detected were limited. Several of the top co-occurrence clusters appeared to be linked to parvovirus B19, influenza, CMV and Epstein-Barr virus, according to a later analysis. Linkage disequilibrium might explain the correlated functional status among segregating V segments, but an unknown experimental factor could not be ruled out. Because HLA typing was unavailable for some donors at each locus, only the typed subset was used in association tests. The authors suggested that the approach could potentially be extended to other disease states and immunological phenotypes. In both the original and validation cohorts, the classifier was reported to diagnose cytomegalovirus status with high specificity and sensitivity. A further reported finding was that TCR beta sequences accurately predicted the HLA-A and HLA-B alleles for most subjects in the first cohort. According to a later analysis, most CMV-associated TCR beta chains appeared to be HLA-restricted, and the HLA associations seemed to be driven largely by CMV exposure. In vitro tests confirmed that three of the cytomegalovirus-associated TCR beta chains recognize cytomegalovirus antigens. In a later analysis, the rate of TCR association differed among HLA loci, with DRB1 alleles having the most associated TCRs and HLA-C alleles having the fewest. Compared with equally common non-associated chains, HLA-associated TCR beta chains in a later analysis were more clonally expanded and had lower generation probabilities. CMV serostatus was the only immune exposure information available for the cohort. In a later genetic analysis, fewer N-insertions in productive TCRs were reported among donors in an Asian-associated ancestry cluster than the roughly 700-donor mean. When HLA alleles, especially DR and DQ, strongly co-occurred, attributing TCR associations to individual alleles was difficult. Broadly in line with IMGT annotations, most TCR beta V segments showed up in productive rearrangements about 87% or about 30% of the time in an earlier analysis of 587 of the donors. In a later analysis, 16,951 TCR beta sequences were associated with specific HLA alleles at a false discovery rate of 0.05. The earlier analysis of around 600 of the donors excluded roughly 17 rarely observed V segments, including chromosome 9 orphons, because counts were too low. While some public TCRs were present in many individuals, most TCR sequences turned up only very rarely across donors. V-gene and J-gene trimming of TCR beta chains was associated with a missense DCLRE1C variant in a later genetic analysis, and the association was replicated in an independent cohort. In the study, some 160 TCR beta chains were listed as associated with cytomegalovirus. A cluster of highly shared sequence variants was judged likely to be a technical artifact of the sequencing pipeline. Roughly uniform sequencing depth across donors was assumed in presence/absence analyses, although this assumption may not hold.

Comment on this clone: Its target antigen remains unknown. There are no base qualities to consult, and no much larger clone falls within one base.

The method was the immunoSEQ multiplex PCR assay. For the multiplex PCR, a mixture combining 60 forward primers for TCR Vbeta segments and 13 reverse primers for TCR Jbeta segments was used. Amplification of the CDR3 region of rearranged TCR beta genes was performed with a multiplex PCR assay on genomic DNA. On the Illumina HiSeq System, the amplified TCR beta libraries were sequenced as 87-base-pair reads. For the original study's pipeline: A later analysis tallied 75 million to 95 million unique TCR beta chains across the approximately 670 repertoires, and some 12 million of those chains were shared by two or more donors. Raw reads were error-corrected and collapsed into unique sequences by a nearest-neighbor algorithm in which closely related sequences were merged to remove PCR and sequencing errors. Alignment of CDR3 sequences to IMGT reference sequences was used to assign V, D and J gene segments. For a sequence to be retained, a match of at least six nucleotides was required to both a V gene segment and a J gene segment. Rearrangements were classified as productive when the CDR3 lacked stop codons and remained in frame with V and J, and all other rearrangements were classified as non-productive. Following IMGT convention, CDR3 was defined as the stretch from the second conserved V-encoded cysteine to the conserved J-encoded phenylalanine. In an earlier analysis of around 600 of the donors, sequences lacking an unambiguous match to a single V gene segment were excluded. In an earlier analysis of more than 500 of the donors, a V segment was called functional when productive rearrangements were above 56.7%, and segregating when the standard deviation between donors exceeded 5%. To diagnose cytomegalovirus status from the catalog of TCR beta chain sequences, a statistical classification framework was built. In a later analysis, V and J genes were assigned by comparing TCR nucleotide sequences against IMGT/GENE-DB human TR gene sequences. A later analysis assigned CDR3 sequences and most-parsimonious VDJ recombination scenarios with the TCRdist pipeline. In a later analysis, each TCR beta chain was defined by its CDR3 amino acid sequence together with its V-gene family, and reads without a unique V-gene family were excluded. To address suspected cross-contamination and a sequencing artifact, a later analysis removed several hundred highly shared, low-generation-probability nucleotide sequences. In a later analysis, a clonal expansion index for each public chain was calculated from normalized within-repertoire ranks of inferred template counts. Generation probabilities in a later analysis came from a VDJ recombination model fitted to out-of-frame rearrangements, and those results were checked against IGoR. In a later analysis, TCR-TCR, TCR-HLA and TCR-CMV co-occurrence was scored with hypergeometric tests, and a repertoire-size bias correction was applied to TCR pairs. False discovery rates were estimated in a later analysis by permuting HLA or CMV assignments 20 times. A later analysis grouped co-occurring TCRs with DBSCAN, adding TCRdist sequence similarity when clustering within HLA-allele-positive subsets. For co-occurrence clustering, repertoires with fewer than 30,000 or more than 120,000 public chains were excluded, along with roughly five repertoires with anomalous nucleotide sharing. TCRdb stores this immuneACCESS table with in-frame sequences only. Part of the clones is absent; in the studies checked, under half of the shortfall reflects unresolved V genes, and no reason is known for the rest. V and J calls and clone size are as listed in that table; D and trimming were resolved from the DNA. The sample table records some 140,000 clones; about 74% of these occur just once. The leading ten clones occupy around 4% of the sample.

This clonotype was obtained from a man in his late teens or twenties in good health and CMV-seropositive. Material: PBMCs.

The CDR3 reads as follows: CATSGDRWNTEAFF. The DNA is TGTGCCACCAGCGGGGACAGGTGGAACACTGAAGCTTTCTTT. The chain joins TRBV15 to TRBJ1-1; 8 central bases correspond to TRBD1. From the cysteine through the phenylalanine, the CDR3 covers 14 amino acids. Only CDR3 DNA is held: 42 bases, read in frame from base 1. Here V drops 5 bases and J drops 1 base, and the junction holds 3 bases not matched to any gene. For CDR1 and CDR2, the germline V gene (reference sequence) lists LNHNV and YYDKDF.